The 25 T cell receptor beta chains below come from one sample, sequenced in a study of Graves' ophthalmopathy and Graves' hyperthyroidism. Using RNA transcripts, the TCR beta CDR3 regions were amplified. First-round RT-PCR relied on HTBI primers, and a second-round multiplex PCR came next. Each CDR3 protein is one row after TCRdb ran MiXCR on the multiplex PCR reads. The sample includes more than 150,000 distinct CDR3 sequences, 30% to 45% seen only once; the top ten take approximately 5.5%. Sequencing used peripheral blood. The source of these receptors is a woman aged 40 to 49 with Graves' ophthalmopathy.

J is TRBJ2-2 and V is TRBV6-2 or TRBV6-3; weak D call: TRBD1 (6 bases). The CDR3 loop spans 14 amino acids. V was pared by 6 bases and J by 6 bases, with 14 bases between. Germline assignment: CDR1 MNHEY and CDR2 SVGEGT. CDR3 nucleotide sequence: TGTGCCAGCAGCTTTTCGTACAGGGCCGGGGAGCTGTTTTTT. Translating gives CASSFSYRAGELFF.

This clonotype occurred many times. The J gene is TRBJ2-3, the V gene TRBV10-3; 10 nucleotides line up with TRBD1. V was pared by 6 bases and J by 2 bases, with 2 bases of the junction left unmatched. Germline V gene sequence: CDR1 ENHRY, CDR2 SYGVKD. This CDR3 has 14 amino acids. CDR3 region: CAIRTGGVTDTQYF. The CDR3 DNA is TGTGCCATCAGGACAGGGGGCGTCACAGATACGCAGTATTTT.

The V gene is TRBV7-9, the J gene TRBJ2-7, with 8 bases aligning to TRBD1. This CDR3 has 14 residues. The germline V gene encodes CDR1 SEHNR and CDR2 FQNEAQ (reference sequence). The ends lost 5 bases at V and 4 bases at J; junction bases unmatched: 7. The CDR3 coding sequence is TGTGCCAGCAGCCCTCGACAGGGGTGGTACGAGCAGTACTTC. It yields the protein CASSPRQGWYEQYF.

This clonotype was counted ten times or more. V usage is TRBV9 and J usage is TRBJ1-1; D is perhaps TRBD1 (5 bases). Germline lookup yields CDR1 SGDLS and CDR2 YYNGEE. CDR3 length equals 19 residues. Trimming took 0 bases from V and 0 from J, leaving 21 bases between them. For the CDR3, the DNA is TGTGCCAGCAGCGTAGATAGGGGTGGGGACGATCAACTGAACACTGAAGCTTTCTTT. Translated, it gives CASSVDRGGDDQLNTEAFF.

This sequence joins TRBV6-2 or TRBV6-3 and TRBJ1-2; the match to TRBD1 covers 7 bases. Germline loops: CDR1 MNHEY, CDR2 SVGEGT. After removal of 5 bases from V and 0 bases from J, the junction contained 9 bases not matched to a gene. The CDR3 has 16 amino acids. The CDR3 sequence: CASSPTGSGPNYGYTF. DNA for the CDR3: TGTGCCAGCAGTCCGACAGGGTCCGGGCCTAACTATGGCTACACCTTC.

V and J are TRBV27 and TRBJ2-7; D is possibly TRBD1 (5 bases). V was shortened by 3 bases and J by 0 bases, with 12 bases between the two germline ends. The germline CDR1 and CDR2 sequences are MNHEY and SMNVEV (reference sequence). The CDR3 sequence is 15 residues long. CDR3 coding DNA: TGTGCCAGCAGTTTCGACAGTACCTACTCCTACGAGCAGTACTTC. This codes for CASSFDSTYSYEQYF.

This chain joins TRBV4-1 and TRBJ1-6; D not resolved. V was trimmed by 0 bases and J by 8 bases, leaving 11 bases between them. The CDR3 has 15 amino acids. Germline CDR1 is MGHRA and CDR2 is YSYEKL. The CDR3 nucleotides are TGCGCCAGCAGCCAAGAAGGGCAGGTTGATTCACCCCTCCACTTT. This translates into CASSQEGQVDSPLHF.

CDR3 coding DNA: TGTGCCAGCACCTCCGCATTGACGGGGGGCGCGGAGACCCAGTACTTC. Translating it yields CASTSALTGGAETQYF. The V and J genes are TRBV6-1 and TRBJ2-5, with D perhaps matching TRBD2 (7 bases). The CDR3 contains 16 residues. Trimming stripped 7 bases from V and 5 bases from J, with 23 bases between. Germline values: CDR1 MNHNS, CDR2 SASEGT.

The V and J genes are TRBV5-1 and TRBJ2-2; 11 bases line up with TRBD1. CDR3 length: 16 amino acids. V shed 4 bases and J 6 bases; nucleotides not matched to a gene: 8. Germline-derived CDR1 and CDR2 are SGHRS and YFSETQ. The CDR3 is CASSRGQGARPGELFF. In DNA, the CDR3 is TGCGCCAGCAGCCGCGGACAGGGGGCGCGTCCCGGGGAGCTGTTTTTT.

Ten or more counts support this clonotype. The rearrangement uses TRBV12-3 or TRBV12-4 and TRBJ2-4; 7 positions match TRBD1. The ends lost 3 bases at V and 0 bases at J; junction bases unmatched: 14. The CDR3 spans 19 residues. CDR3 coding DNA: TGTGCCAGCAGTTTGAGCGCAGCAAGGACAGGCCTAGCCAAAAACATTCAGTACTTC. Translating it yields CASSLSAARTGLAKNIQYF.

The CDR3 is CSAIPRETYEQYF. The DNA for the CDR3 is TGCAGTGCTATACCCCGGGAGACCTACGAGCAGTACTTC. This chain uses TRBV20-1 with TRBJ2-7, with D tentatively TRBD2 (6 bases). Germline CDR1 and CDR2: DFQATT and SNEGSKA (reference sequence). There are 13 residues in the CDR3. The V end lost 4 bases, the J end lost 2 bases, and 12 bases lay between the germline ends.

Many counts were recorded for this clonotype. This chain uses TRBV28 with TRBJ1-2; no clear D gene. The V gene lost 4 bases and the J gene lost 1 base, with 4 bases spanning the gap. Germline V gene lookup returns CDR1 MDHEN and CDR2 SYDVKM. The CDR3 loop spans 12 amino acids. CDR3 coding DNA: TGTGCCAGCAGTTATAATAACTATGGCTACACCTTC. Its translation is CASSYNNYGYTF.

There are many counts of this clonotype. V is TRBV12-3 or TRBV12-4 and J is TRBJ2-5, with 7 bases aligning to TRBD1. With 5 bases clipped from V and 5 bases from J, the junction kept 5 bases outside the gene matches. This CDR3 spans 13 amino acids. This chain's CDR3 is CASSNRGVETQYF. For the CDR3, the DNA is TGTGCCAGCAGTAACAGGGGTGTCGAGACCCAGTACTTC.

The DNA of the CDR3 is TGTGCCAGCAGTACAGGGTGGGCTCAGCCCCAGCATTTT. As protein: CASSTGWAQPQHF. This chain joins TRBV12-3 or TRBV12-4 and TRBJ1-5, with D maybe TRBD1 (6 bases). The CDR3 runs 13 residues. The V end was cut by 5 bases, the J end by 6 bases, with 11 bases between.

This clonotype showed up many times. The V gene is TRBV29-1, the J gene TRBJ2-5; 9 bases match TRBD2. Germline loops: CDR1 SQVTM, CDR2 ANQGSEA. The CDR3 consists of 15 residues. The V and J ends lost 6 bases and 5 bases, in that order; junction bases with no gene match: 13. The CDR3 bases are TGCAGCGTCGCCGGTGGGACTAGCCGTGACGAGACCCAGTACTTC. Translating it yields CSVAGGTSRDETQYF.

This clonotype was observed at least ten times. This chain's CDR3 is CASSISIMNTEAFF. DNA for the CDR3: TGTGCCAGTAGTATCTCCATCATGAACACTGAAGCTTTCTTT. This chain connects TRBV19 to TRBJ1-1; D uncertain. The germline CDR1 and CDR2 sequences are LNHDA and SQIVND (reference sequence). V shed 3 bases and J shed 0 bases, with 8 bases lying between them. This CDR3 has 14 amino acids.

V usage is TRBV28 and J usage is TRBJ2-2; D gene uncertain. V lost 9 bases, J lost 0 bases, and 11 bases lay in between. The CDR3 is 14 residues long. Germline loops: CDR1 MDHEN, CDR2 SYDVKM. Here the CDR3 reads CASSIQANTGELFF. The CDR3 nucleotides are TGTGCCAGTAGTATACAAGCGAACACCGGGGAGCTGTTTTTT.

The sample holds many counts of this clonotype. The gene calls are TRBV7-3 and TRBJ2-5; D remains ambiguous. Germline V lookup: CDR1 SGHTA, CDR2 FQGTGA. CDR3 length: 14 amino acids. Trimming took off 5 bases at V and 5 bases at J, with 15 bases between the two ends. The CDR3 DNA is TGTGCCAGCAGCCTAGGTGGGGTATCGGAGACCCAGTACTTC. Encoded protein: CASSLGGVSETQYF.

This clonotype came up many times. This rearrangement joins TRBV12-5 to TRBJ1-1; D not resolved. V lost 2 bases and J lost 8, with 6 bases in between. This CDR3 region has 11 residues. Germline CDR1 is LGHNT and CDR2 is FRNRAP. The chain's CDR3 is CASGLPIEAFF. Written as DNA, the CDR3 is TGTGCTAGTGGTTTGCCGATCGAAGCTTTCTTT.

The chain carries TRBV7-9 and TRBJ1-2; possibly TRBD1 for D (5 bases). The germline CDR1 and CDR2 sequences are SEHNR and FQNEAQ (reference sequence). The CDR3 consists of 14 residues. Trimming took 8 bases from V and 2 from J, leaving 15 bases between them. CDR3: CASSWGGTNYGYTF. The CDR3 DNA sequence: TGTGCCAGCTCCTGGGGGGGGACCAACTATGGCTACACCTTC.

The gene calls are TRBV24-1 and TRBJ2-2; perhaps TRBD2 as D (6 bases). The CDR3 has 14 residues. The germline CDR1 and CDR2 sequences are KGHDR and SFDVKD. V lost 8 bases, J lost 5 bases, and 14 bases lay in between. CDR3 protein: CATNTGTETGELFF. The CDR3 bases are TGTGCCACCAACACCGGGACTGAGACCGGGGAGCTGTTTTTT.

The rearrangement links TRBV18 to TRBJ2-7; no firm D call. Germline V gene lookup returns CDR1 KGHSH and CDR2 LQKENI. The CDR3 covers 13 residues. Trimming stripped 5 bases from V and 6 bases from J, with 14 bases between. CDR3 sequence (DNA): TGTGCCAGCTCAACGACCGGGTCGAGCGAGCAGTACTTC. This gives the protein CASSTTGSSEQYF.

This chain's CDR3 is CASSPGTGGSNYGYTF. The CDR3 coding sequence is TGTGCCAGCAGCCCCGGGACAGGGGGATCTAACTATGGCTACACCTTC. The chain links TRBV28 to TRBJ1-2; 11 nucleotides line up with TRBD1. Germline CDR1 is MDHEN and CDR2 is SYDVKM. V gave up 6 bases and J gave up 0 bases; unmatched junction bases: 6. The CDR3 runs 16 residues.

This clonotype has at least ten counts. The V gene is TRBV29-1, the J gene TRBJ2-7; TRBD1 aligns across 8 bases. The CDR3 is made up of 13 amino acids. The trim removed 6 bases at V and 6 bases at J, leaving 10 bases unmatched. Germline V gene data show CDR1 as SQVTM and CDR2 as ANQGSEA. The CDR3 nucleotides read TGCAGCGTGGACCCCGGGACAGGACCCGAGCAGTACTTC. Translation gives CSVDPGTGPEQYF.

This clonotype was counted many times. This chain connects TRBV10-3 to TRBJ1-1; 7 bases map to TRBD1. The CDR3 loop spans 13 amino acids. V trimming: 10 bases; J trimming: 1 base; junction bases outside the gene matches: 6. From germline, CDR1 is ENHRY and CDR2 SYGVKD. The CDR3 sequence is CATLGQKNTEAFF. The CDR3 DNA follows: TGTGCCACCTTGGGACAGAAGAACACTGAAGCTTTCTTT.